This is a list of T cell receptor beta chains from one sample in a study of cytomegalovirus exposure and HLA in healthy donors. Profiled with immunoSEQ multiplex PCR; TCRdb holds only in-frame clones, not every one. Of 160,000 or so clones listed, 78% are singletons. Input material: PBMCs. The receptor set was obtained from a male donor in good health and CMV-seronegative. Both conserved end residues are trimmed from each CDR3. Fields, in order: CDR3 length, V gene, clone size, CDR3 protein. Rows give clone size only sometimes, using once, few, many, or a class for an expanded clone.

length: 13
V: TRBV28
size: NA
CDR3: ASTLRVFRNQPQH

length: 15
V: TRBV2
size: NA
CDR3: ASSGLAGGKNTGELF

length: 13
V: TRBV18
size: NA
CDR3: ASSPGQGYSSPLH

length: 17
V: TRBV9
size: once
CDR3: ASSVAGGHSPSGANVLT

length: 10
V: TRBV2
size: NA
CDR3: ASSEGSAEAF

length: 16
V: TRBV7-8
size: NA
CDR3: ASSLVGRGKGEYNEQF

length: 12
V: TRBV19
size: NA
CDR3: ATSRGQGIGEAF

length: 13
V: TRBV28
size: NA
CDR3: ASSPHRGRLQPQH

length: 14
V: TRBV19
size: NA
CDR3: ASSSRQGARPGELF

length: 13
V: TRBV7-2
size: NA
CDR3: ASSSGGSRSHEQY

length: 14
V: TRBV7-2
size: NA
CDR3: ASSSTVDSLPYEQY

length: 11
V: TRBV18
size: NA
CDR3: ASSPGTDEKLF

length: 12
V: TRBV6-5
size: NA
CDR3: ASSLLQGAVDYT

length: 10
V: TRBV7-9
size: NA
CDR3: ASSRGGDEQY

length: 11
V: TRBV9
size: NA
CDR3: ASSVGQGDGYT

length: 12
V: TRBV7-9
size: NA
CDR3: ASIRETGESEAF

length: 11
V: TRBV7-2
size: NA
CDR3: ASSMGQLYGYT

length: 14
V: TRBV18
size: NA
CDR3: ASSPSSGTESYEQY

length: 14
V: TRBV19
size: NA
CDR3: ASPSPPSGGTGELF

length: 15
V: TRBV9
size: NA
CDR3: ASSVVASGDSTDTQY

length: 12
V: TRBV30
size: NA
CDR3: AWSPSRFNYGYT

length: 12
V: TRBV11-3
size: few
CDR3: ASSRDSDYNEQF

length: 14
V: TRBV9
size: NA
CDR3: ASSVGLAGSQETQY

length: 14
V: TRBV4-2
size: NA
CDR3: ASSARLAGGSGELF

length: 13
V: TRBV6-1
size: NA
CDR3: ASNTWTGGNYGYT

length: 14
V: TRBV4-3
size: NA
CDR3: ASSQAVGGSTNIQY

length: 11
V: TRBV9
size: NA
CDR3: ASRQRAPGELF

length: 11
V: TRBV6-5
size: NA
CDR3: ASRVRDASPLH

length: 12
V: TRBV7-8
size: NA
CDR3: ASSLNRGNTEAF

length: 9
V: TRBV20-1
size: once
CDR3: SAGTGSEQF

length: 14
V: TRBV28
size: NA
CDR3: ASSFPGTVSGNTIY

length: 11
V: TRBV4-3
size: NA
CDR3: ASSQDGGYVLT

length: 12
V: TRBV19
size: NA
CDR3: ASSTSGTVYEQY

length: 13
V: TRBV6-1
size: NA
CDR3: ASSDFNSLLDTQY

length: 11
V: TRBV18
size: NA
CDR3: ASSPPTGDEQY

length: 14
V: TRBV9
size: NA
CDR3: ASSPGVAGGRETQY

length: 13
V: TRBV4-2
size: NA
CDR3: ASSQDLGSYNEQF

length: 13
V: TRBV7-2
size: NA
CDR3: ASSRWGGSNQPQH

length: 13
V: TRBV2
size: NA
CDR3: ASSKEQGFRDEQY

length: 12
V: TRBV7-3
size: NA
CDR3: ASSSGTGGTEAF

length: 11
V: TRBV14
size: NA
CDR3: ASRTAMNTEAF